The TCR beta chain described here comes from a study of T-cell memory formation after mild COVID-19. Regarding the study as a whole: While clones contracting from day 15 to 85 were balanced between CD4 and CD8, later expanders leaned CD4+.

The germline CDR1 and CDR2 sequences are SGHRS and YFSETQ. Unmatched junction bases numbered 5, after V lost 4 bases and J lost 5 bases. The length of the CDR3 is 14 residues. From 5'RACE with constant-segment primers came TCR alpha and TCR beta cDNA libraries that carried sample barcodes and UMIs. TCRdb processed the 5' RACE reads anew with MiXCR; each CDR3 protein has one entry. Counted here are roughly 99,000 distinct CDR3 sequences, about an eighth occurring once; the ten biggest clones make up less than 45%. Many counts were recorded for this clonotype. Its specificity is unknown. What was sequenced was PBMCs or a T cell subset sorted from them (not recorded which). The source of this sequence is a man aged 18 to 29 who had mild COVID-19 (a few samples of this study predate the infection). Cell type and time point are not known. The V call is TRBV5-1, the J call TRBJ2-5, with 10 nucleotides matching TRBD2. In nucleotides, the CDR3 is TGCGCCAGCAGCCTAGCGGGGGCGTGGGAGACCCAGTACTTC. Translated: CASSLAGAWETQYF.